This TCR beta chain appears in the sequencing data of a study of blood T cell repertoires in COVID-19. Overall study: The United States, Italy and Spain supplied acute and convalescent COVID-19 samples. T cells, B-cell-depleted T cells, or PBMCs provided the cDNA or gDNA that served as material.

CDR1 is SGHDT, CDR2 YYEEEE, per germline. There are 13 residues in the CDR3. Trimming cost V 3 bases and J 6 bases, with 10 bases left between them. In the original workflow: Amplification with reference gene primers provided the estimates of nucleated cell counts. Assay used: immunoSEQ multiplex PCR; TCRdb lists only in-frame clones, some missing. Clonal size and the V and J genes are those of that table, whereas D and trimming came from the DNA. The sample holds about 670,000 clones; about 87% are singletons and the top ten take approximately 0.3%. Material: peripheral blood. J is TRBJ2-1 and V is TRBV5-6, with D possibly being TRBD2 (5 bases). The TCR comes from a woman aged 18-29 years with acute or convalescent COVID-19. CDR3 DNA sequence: TGTGCCAGCAGCTCCGACTACCTCAATGAGCAGTTCTTC. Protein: CASSSDYLNEQFF.